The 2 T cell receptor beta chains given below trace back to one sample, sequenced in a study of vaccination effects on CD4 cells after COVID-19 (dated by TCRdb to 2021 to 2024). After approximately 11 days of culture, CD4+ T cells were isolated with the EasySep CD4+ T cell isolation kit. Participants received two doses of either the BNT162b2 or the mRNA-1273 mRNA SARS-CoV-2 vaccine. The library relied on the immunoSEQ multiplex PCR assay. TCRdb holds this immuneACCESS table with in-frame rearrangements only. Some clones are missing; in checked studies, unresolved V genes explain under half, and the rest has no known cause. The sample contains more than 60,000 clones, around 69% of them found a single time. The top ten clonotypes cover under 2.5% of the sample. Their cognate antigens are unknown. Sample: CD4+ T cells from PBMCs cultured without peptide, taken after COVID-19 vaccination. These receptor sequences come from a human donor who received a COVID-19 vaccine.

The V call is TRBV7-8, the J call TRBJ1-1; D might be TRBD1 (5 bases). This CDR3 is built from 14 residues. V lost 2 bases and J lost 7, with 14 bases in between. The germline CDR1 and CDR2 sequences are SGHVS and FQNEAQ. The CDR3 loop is CASSLLRQGVEAFF. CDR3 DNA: TGTGCCAGCAGCTTACTGAGGCAGGGTGTTGAAGCTTTCTTT.

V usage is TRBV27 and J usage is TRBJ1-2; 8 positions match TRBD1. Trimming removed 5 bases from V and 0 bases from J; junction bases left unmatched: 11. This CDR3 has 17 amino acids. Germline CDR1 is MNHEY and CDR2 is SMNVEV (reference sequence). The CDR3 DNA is TGTGCCAGCAGTCACTCTCCAACAGGGGGTACTAACTATGGCTACACCTTC. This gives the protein CASSHSPTGGTNYGYTF.